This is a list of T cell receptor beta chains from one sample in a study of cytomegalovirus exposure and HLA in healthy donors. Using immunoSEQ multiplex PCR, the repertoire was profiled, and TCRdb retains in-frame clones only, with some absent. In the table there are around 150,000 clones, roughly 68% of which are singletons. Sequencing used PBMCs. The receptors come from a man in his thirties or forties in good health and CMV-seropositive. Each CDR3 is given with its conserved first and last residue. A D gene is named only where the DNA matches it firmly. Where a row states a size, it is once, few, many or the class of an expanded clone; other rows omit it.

CASSPRTTGAYEQYF	TGCGCCAGCAGTCCGAGAACGACAGGAGCCTACGAGCAGTACTTC	TRBV4-1	TRBJ2-7	.	.
CASLAGGGFSYNEQFF	TGCGCCAGCCTAGCGGGAGGGGGTTTTTCCTACAATGAGCAGTTCTTC	TRBV5-1	TRBJ2-1	TRBD2	once
CASGDSGLVSYEQFF	TGTGCCAGCGGGGATAGCGGGTTGGTGTCCTATGAGCAGTTCTTC	TRBV25-1	TRBJ2-1	TRBD2	few
CASLQANTGELFF	TGTGCCAGTCTACAGGCTAACACCGGGGAGCTGTTTTTT	TRBV6-1	TRBJ2-2	.	.
CASALGVAGAFEQYF	TGTGCTAGTGCCCTGGGGGTAGCGGGAGCTTTTGAGCAGTACTTC	TRBV12-5	TRBJ2-5	TRBD2	once
CASSSFYEQYF	TGTGCCAGCAGCTCCTTCTACGAGCAGTACTTC	TRBV11-2	TRBJ2-7	.	.
CASSRAGTGERNTEAFF	TGTGCCAGCAGCCGGGCCGGGACAGGGGAACGGAACACTGAAGCTTTCTTT	TRBV6-9	TRBJ1-1	TRBD1	.
CASLSLGPLAKNIQYF	TGTGCCAGCCTTTCCCTCGGTCCACTAGCCAAAAACATTCAGTACTTC	TRBV28	TRBJ2-4	.	.
CASRSDIIHEQFF	TGTGCCAGCAGGTCGGACATTATCCATGAGCAGTTCTTC	TRBV2	TRBJ2-1	.	.
CASSLHGTSGTDTQYF	TGTGCCAGCAGCCTTCACGGGACTAGCGGAACAGATACGCAGTATTTT	TRBV11-2	TRBJ2-3	TRBD2	.
CASSFLGQAIANEQYF	TGTGCCAGCAGCTTCCTAGGACAGGCCATTGCTAACGAGCAGTACTTC	TRBV11-2	TRBJ2-7	TRBD1	.
CATSRGLTDQPQHF	TGTGCCACCTCCAGGGGCCTGACGGATCAGCCCCAGCATTTT	TRBV15	TRBJ1-5	.	few
CASSAPGTGVMNEQFF	TGTGCCAGCAGCGCACCCGGGACAGGGGTGATGAATGAGCAGTTCTTC	TRBV9	TRBJ2-1	TRBD1	few
CAIEGLAGGTGELFF	TGTGCCATAGAAGGACTAGCGGGCGGCACCGGGGAGCTGTTTTTT	TRBV6-1	TRBJ2-2	TRBD2	.
CASSESAGERAETQYF	TGCGCCAGCAGTGAGTCAGCGGGGGAGCGGGCAGAGACCCAGTACTTC	TRBV10-1	TRBJ2-5	TRBD2	.
CASSEQGARNSPLHF	TGTGCCAGTAGCGAGCAGGGGGCTCGCAATTCACCCCTCCACTTT	TRBV19	TRBJ1-6	TRBD1	few
CASSQSSGWSEQYF	TGCGCCAGCAGCCAATCTAGCGGGTGGAGCGAGCAGTACTTC	TRBV4-1	TRBJ2-7	TRBD2	.
CAWSPYGGAEGYTF	TGTGCCTGGAGTCCATACGGTGGGGCGGAGGGCTACACCTTC	TRBV30	TRBJ1-2	.	.
CASKQGTLLETQYF	TGTGCCTCCAAACAGGGTACGCTTTTAGAGACCCAGTACTTC	TRBV10-3	TRBJ2-5	.	.
CASSKEVGQENQPQHF	TGTGCCAGCAGCAAAGAAGTAGGACAGGAGAATCAGCCCCAGCATTTT	TRBV21-1	TRBJ1-5	.	.
CASSPGQGAEQYF	TGCGCCAGCAGCCCGGGACAGGGGGCCGAGCAGTACTTC	TRBV5-1	TRBJ2-7	TRBD1	.
CASSFGVEETQYF	TGTGCCAGCAGTTTCGGGGTTGAAGAGACCCAGTACTTC	TRBV27	TRBJ2-5	.	once
CACDGRGSGANVLTF	TGTGCCTGTGACGGAAGGGGCTCTGGGGCCAACGTCCTGACTTTC	TRBV30	TRBJ2-6	.	.
CASSESSAGAWTDTQYF	TGTGCCAGCAGTGAATCTTCAGCGGGAGCATGGACAGATACGCAGTATTTT	TRBV6-1	TRBJ2-3	TRBD2	.
CASKLPGQGSNGQFF	TGTGCCAGCAAATTACCCGGACAGGGGTCCAATGGGCAGTTCTTC	TRBV28	TRBJ2-1	TRBD1	.
CASSLVSGPQHF	TGTGCCAGCAGCTTAGTGTCGGGGCCCCAGCATTTT	TRBV7-9	TRBJ1-5	.	.
CASSIGGRPLPGELFF	TGTGCCAGTAGTATAGGGGGCAGGCCACTTCCCGGGGAGCTGTTTTTT	TRBV19	TRBJ2-2	.	.
CAISGAGDEQYF	TGTGCCATCAGTGGAGCGGGTGACGAGCAGTACTTC	TRBV10-3	TRBJ2-7	.	.
CASSLWASGMDEQFF	TGTGCCAGCAGCTTATGGGCTAGCGGGATGGATGAGCAGTTCTTC	TRBV7-3	TRBJ2-1	TRBD2	few
CASSDGAGDTDTQYF	TGTGCCAGCAGTGACGGGGCGGGAGATACAGATACGCAGTATTTT	TRBV6-4	TRBJ2-3	TRBD2	.
CASSRRGQEGEAFF	TGCGCCAGCAGCAGGCGGGGACAGGAAGGGGAAGCTTTCTTT	TRBV5-1	TRBJ1-1	TRBD1	.
CSAFRRGEAFF	TGCAGTGCTTTCCGCCGGGGAGAAGCTTTCTTT	TRBV20-1	TRBJ1-1	.	.
CASGFRVLGGYTF	TGTGCTAGTGGTTTCAGGGTTCTTGGTGGCTACACCTTC	TRBV12-5	TRBJ1-2	.	few
CASSIESRAGELFF	TGTGCCAGTAGTATAGAATCCAGGGCCGGGGAGCTGTTTTTT	TRBV19	TRBJ2-2	.	.
CASSYSRFTDTQYF	TGTGCCAGCAGTTACTCCAGATTCACAGATACGCAGTATTTT	TRBV6-6	TRBJ2-3	.	.
CASSLQGDSGNTIYF	TGTGCCAGCAGCTTACAGGGGGATTCTGGAAACACCATATATTTT	TRBV5-4	TRBJ1-3	TRBD1	.
CASSLGDRQETQYF	TGTGCCAGCAGTTTAGGGGACAGGCAAGAGACCCAGTACTTC	TRBV27	TRBJ2-5	TRBD1	.
CASSTRAYEQFF	TGTGCCAGCAGTACCAGGGCGTATGAGCAGTTCTTC	TRBV28	TRBJ2-1	.	.
CASSLWGVYYEQYF	TGTGCCAGCAGCTTGTGGGGGGTATACTACGAGCAGTACTTC	TRBV5-6	TRBJ2-7	.	.
CASTSWTGTYEQYF	TGTGCCAGCACCTCCTGGACAGGGACCTACGAGCAGTACTTC	TRBV28	TRBJ2-7	TRBD1	.
CASSFSREGRNEQYF	TGTGCCAGCAGTTTTAGCAGGGAAGGTAGAAACGAGCAGTACTTC	TRBV27	TRBJ2-7	.	.
CASSYTGVGTDTQYF	TGTGCCAGCAGTTACACGGGAGTGGGGACAGATACGCAGTATTTT	TRBV6-6	TRBJ2-3	.	.
CAWRGQGVGEQYF	TGTGCCTGGAGAGGACAGGGGGTCGGCGAGCAGTACTTC	TRBV30	TRBJ2-7	TRBD1	.
CASSAPNRAGNTIYF	TGTGCCAGCAGTGCCCCGAACAGGGCTGGAAACACCATATATTTT	TRBV6-5	TRBJ1-3	.	.
CASSNRVRGYGYTF	TGTGCCAGCAGTAACAGGGTTCGGGGCTATGGCTACACCTTC	TRBV6-5	TRBJ1-2	.	.
CASSETTGTGQPQHF	TGTGCCAGCAGTGAGACGACAGGGACAGGTCAGCCCCAGCATTTT	TRBV2	TRBJ1-5	TRBD1	.
CASSYRYEQYF	TGTGCCAGCAGCTATCGGTACGAGCAGTACTTC	TRBV5-6	TRBJ2-7	.	medium-sized
CSVSPDRGGNTEAFF	TGCAGCGTTTCCCCCGACAGGGGGGGCAACACTGAAGCTTTCTTT	TRBV29-1	TRBJ1-1	TRBD1	.
CASTQPEDRGQQFF	TGTGCCAGCACTCAGCCCGAGGACAGGGGGCAGCAGTTCTTC	TRBV11-2	TRBJ2-1	TRBD1	.
CASSYSGNTEAFF	TGTGCCAGCAGCTACTCAGGGAACACTGAAGCTTTCTTT	TRBV5-5	TRBJ1-1	.	.
CASSYGLAGEGTGELFF	TGCGCCAGCAGCTATGGACTAGCGGGAGAAGGTACCGGGGAGCTGTTTTTT	TRBV5-1	TRBJ2-2	TRBD2	.
CAWSVRGLRAADTQYF	TGTGCCTGGAGTGTACGGGGATTGCGGGCGGCAGATACGCAGTATTTT	TRBV30	TRBJ2-3	.	.
CASSAWGTANQPQHF	TGTGCCAGTAGTGCTTGGGGGACAGCTAATCAGCCCCAGCATTTT	TRBV19	TRBJ1-5	TRBD1	.
CASSSDRGYEQYF	TGTGCCAGCAGCTCAGACAGGGGATACGAGCAGTACTTC	TRBV7-7	TRBJ2-7	TRBD1	.